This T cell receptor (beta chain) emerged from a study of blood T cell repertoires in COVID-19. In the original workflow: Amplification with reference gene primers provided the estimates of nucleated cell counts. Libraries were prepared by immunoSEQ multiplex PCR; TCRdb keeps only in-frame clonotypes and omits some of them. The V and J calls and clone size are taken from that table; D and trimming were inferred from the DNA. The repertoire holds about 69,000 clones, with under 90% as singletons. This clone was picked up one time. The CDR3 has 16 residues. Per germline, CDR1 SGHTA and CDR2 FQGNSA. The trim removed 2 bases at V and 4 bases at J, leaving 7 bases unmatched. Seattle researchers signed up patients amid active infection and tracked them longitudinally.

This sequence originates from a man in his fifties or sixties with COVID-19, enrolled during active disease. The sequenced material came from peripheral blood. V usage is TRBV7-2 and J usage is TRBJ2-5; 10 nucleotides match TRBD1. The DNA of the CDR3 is TGTGCCAGCAGCTTACTAACTCGGACAGGGGGAGAGACCCAGTACTTC. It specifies CASSLLTRTGGETQYF.